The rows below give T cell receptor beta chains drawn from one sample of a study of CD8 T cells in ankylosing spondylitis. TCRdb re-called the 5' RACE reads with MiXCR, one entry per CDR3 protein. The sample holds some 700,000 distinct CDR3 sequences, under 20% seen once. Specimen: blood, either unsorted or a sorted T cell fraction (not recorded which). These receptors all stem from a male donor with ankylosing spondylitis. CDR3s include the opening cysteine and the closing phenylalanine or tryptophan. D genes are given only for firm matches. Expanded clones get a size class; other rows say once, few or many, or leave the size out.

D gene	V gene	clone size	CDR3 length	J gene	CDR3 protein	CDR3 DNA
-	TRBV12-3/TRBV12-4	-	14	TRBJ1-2	CASSLIDSRYGYTF	TGTGCCAGCAGTTTAATAGACAGCCGCTATGGCTACACCTTC
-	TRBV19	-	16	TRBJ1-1	CASSIAGRGENTEAFF	TGTGCCAGTAGTATAGCAGGGAGGGGCGAGAACACTGAAGCTTTCTTT
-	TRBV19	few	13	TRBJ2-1	CASSITVYNEQFF	TGTGCCAGTAGTATCACGGTTTACAATGAGCAGTTCTTC
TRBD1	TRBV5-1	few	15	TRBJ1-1	CASSRTDRVNTEAFF	TGCGCCAGCAGTCGAACCGACAGGGTGAACACTGAAGCTTTCTTT
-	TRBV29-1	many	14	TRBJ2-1	CSVERADPGYEQFF	TGCAGCGTTGAGAGGGCAGATCCCGGGTATGAGCAGTTCTTC
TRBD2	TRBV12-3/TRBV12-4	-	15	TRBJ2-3	CASSLSGRAEDTQYF	TGTGCCAGCAGTTTAAGCGGGAGGGCGGAAGATACGCAGTATTTT
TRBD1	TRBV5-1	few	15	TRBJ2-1	CASSITGESYNEQFF	TGCGCCAGCAGCATAACAGGGGAATCCTACAATGAGCAGTTCTTC
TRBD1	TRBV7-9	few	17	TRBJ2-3	CASSSTDGQGRPGTQYF	TGTGCCAGCAGCTCCACCGATGGACAGGGGAGGCCTGGTACGCAGTATTTT
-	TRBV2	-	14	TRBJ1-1	CASMAFLENTEAFF	TGTGCCAGCATGGCGTTCCTCGAAAACACTGAAGCTTTCTTT
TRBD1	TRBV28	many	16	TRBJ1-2	CASSLSALWTGGGYTF	TGTGCCAGCAGTTTATCTGCTCTTTGGACAGGAGGTGGCTACACCTTC
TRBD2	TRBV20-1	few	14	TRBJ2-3	CSAETSGMADTQYF	TGCAGTGCTGAGACTAGCGGGATGGCAGATACGCAGTATTTT
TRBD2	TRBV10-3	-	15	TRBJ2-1	CAIKKREGPSSEQFF	TGTGCCATCAAAAAGCGGGAGGGTCCTTCTAGTGAGCAGTTCTTC
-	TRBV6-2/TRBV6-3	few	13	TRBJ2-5	CASKLTEVETQYF	TGTGCCAGCAAATTGACAGAGGTGGAGACCCAGTACTTC
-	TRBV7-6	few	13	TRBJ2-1	CASSLVFLDEQFF	TGTGCCAGCAGCTTAGTGTTTCTCGATGAGCAGTTCTTC
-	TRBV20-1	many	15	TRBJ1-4	CSARGGGATNEKLFF	TGCAGTGCTAGAGGAGGGGGTGCAACTAATGAAAAACTGTTTTTT
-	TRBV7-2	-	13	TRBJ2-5	CASSLRGLETQYF	TGTGCCAGCAGCTTACGGGGGCTAGAGACCCAGTACTTC
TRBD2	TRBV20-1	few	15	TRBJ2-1	CSARTLAGVGYEQFF	TGCAGTGCTAGAACCCTAGCGGGAGTCGGGTATGAGCAGTTCTTC
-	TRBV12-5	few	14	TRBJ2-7	CASGEPGTPNEQYF	TGTGCTAGTGGTGAACCCGGGACGCCTAACGAGCAGTACTTC
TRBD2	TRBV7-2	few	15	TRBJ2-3	CASSMGSGGVDTQYF	TGTGCCAGCAGCATGGGGTCGGGAGGGGTAGATACGCAGTATTTT
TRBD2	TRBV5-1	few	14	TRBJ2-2	CASSLWTRRGELFF	TGCGCCAGCAGCTTGTGGACTAGACGCGGGGAGCTGTTTTTT
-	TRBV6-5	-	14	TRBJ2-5	CASSYSLGGETQYF	TGTGCCAGCAGTTACTCCCTAGGGGGAGAGACCCAGTACTTC
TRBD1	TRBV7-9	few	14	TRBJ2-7	CASNAGTEIYEQYF	TGTGCCAGCAACGCCGGGACAGAGATCTACGAGCAGTACTTC
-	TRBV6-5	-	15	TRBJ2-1	CASSYPGATTNEQFF	TGTGCCAGCAGTTACCCGGGGGCCACGACCAATGAGCAGTTCTTC
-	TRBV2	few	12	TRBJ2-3	CASSEGADTQYF	TGTGCCAGCAGTGAGGGGGCAGATACGCAGTATTTT
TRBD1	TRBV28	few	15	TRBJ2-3	CASSSGTGLEDTQYF	TGTGCCAGCAGTTCGGGGACAGGGTTGGAAGATACGCAGTATTTT
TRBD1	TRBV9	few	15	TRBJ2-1	CASSGTGESYNEQFF	TGTGCCAGCAGCGGGACAGGGGAGTCCTACAATGAGCAGTTCTTC
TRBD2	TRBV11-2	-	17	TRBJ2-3	CASSFPVPGLAEDTQYF	TGTGCCAGCAGCTTCCCGGTCCCGGGACTAGCGGAAGATACGCAGTATTTT
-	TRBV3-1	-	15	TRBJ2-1	CASSQARSSYNEQFF	TGTGCCAGCAGCCAAGCCCGCAGCTCCTACAATGAGCAGTTCTTC
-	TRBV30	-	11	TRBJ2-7	CAWMNRDEQYF	TGTGCCTGGATGAACAGGGATGAGCAGTACTTC
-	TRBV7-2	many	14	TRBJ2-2	CASSFRGGGGELFF	TGTGCCAGCAGCTTCCGAGGGGGGGGCGGGGAGCTGTTTTTT
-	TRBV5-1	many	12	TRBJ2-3	CASSLVADTQYF	TGTGCCAGCAGCTTAGTTGCAGATACGCAGTATTTT
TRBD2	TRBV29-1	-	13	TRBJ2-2	CTGREPNTGELFF	TGCACAGGGCGGGAGCCGAACACCGGGGAGCTGTTTTTT
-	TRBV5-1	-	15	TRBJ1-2	CASSLVVGTNYGYTF	TGCGCCAGCAGCTTGGTTGTGGGAACCAACTATGGCTACACCTTC
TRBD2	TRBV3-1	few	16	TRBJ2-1	CASSQLAGDLKDEQFF	TGTGCCAGCAGCCAGTTAGCGGGGGATCTTAAGGATGAGCAGTTCTTC
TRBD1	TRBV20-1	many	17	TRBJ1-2	CSSLVPRDRGGAGGYTF	TGCAGCTCCCTAGTGCCCCGGGACAGGGGAGGTGCCGGTGGCTACACCTTC
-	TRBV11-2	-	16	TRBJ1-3	CASSLQSAGSRNTIYF	TGTGCCAGCAGCTTACAGTCGGCGGGGAGTCGGAACACCATATATTTT
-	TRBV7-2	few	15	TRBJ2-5	CASSLGSPSQETQYF	TGTGCCAGCAGCTTAGGCTCTCCATCACAAGAGACCCAGTACTTC
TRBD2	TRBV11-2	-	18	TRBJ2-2	CASSSPPSGRSNTGELFF	TGTGCCAGCAGCTCCCCCCCCAGCGGGAGGTCGAACACCGGGGAGCTGTTTTTT
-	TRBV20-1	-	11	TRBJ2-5	CSARGSETQYF	TGCAGTGCTAGAGGGTCGGAGACCCAGTACTTC
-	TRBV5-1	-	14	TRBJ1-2	CASSLEGRARGYTF	TGCGCCAGCAGCTTGGAGGGCAGGGCGCGGGGCTACACCTTC
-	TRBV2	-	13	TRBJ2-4	CASSEYGLSIQYF	TGTGCCAGCAGTGAATACGGGTTATCCATTCAGTACTTC
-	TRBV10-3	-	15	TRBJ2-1	CAISESANPYNEQFF	TGTGCCATCAGTGAGTCGGCTAATCCCTACAATGAGCAGTTCTTC
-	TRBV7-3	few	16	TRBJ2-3	CASSLFPGAVGDTQYF	TGTGCCAGCAGCTTATTTCCGGGGGCGGTAGGAGATACGCAGTATTTT
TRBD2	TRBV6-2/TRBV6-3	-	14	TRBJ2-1	CATKRDSSYNEQFF	TGTGCCACGAAGCGGGATAGCTCCTACAATGAGCAGTTCTTC
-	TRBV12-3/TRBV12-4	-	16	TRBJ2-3	CASSLTGTGLPDTQYF	TGTGCCAGCAGTTTAACCGGAACGGGTCTACCAGATACGCAGTATTTT
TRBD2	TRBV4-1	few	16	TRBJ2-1	CASSQVEGLAGNEQFF	TGCGCCAGCAGCCAAGTGGAGGGACTAGCGGGCAATGAGCAGTTCTTC
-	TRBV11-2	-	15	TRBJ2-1	CASREDIPYYNEQFF	TGTGCCAGCAGGGAGGACATACCCTACTACAATGAGCAGTTCTTC
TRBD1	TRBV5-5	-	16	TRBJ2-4	CASSHDRERDKNIQYF	TGTGCCAGCAGCCACGACAGGGAACGCGACAAAAACATTCAGTACTTC
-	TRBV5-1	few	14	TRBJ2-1	CASSLTTRDNEQFF	TGCGCCAGCAGCTTGACCACACGGGACAATGAGCAGTTCTTC
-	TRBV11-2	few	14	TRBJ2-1	CASSQDGAYNEQFF	TGTGCCAGCAGCCAAGATGGGGCCTACAATGAGCAGTTCTTC
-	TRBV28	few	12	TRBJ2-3	CASSLSRNTQYF	TGTGCCAGCAGTTTAAGCCGAAATACGCAGTATTTT
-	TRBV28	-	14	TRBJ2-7	CASSMGYGDHEQYF	TGTGCCAGCAGTATGGGTTACGGGGACCACGAGCAGTACTTC
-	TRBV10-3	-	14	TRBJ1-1	CAISDLPSGTEAFF	TGTGCCATCAGTGATCTGCCCTCGGGCACTGAAGCTTTCTTT
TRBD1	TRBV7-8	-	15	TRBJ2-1	CASSRTGSPYNEQFF	TGTGCCAGCAGCCGGACAGGGAGTCCCTACAATGAGCAGTTCTTC
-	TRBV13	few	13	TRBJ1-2	CASSLGRDGFLLF	TGTGCCAGCAGCTTAGGCCGAGACGGGTTCCTCCTCTTC